A single T cell receptor beta chain is shown here with its context. This specimen comes from a study of CD8 T cells in Susac syndrome. Roughly 0.45 to 1 ug RNA was reverse transcribed with random hexamers. The authors amplified TCR beta CDR3 across 54 Vbeta and 13 Jbeta using immunoSEQ multiplex PCR. MiXCR, run by TCRdb on the immunoSEQ multiplex PCR reads, gives a single entry per CDR3 protein. This table has 150,000 to 160,000 distinct CDR3 sequences, 85% to 95% appearing once. The germline gives CDR1 MGHDK, CDR2 SYGVNS. There are 15 residues in the CDR3. V lost 2 bases, J lost 6 bases, and 13 bases lay in between. TEMRA cells were FACS-enriched, unlike CD8+ and CD4+ T cells, which were negatively isolated.

The J gene is TRBJ1-4, the V gene TRBV25-1, with D possibly TRBD1 on 6 matching bases. This TCR derives from a human donor with Susac syndrome. Material: CD4+ T cells from PBMCs. CDR3: CASSEAGVSDEKLFF. CDR3 nucleotide sequence: TGTGCCAGCAGTGAAGCAGGGGTCTCAGATGAAAAACTGTTTTTT. Supplemented by reference TRBV25-1 and TRBJ1-4, the full variable domain reads EADIYQTPRYLVIGTGKKITLECSQTMGHDKMYWYQQDPGMELHLIHYSYGVNSTEKGDLSSESTVSRIRTEHFPLTLESARPSHTSQYLCASSEAGVSDEKLFFGSGTQLSVL.